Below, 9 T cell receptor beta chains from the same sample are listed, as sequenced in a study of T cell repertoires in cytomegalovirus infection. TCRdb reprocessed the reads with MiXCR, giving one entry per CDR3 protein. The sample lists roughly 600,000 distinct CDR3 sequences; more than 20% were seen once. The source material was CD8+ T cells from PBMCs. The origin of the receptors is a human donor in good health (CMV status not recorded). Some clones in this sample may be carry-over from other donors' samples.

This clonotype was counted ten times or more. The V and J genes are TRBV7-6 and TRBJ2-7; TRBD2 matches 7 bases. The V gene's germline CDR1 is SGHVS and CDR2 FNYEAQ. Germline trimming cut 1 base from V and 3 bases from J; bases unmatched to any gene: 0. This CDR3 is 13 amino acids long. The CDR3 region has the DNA TGTGCCAGCAGCTTAGGCGGGGGCTACGAGCAGTACGTC. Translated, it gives CASSLGGGYEQYV.

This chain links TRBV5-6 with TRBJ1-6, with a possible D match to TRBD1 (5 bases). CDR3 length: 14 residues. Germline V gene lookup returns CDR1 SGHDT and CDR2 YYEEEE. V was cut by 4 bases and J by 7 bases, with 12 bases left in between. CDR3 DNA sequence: TGTGCCAGCAGCCATTCAGGGTTGAATTCACCCCTCCACTTT. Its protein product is CASSHSGLNSPLHF.

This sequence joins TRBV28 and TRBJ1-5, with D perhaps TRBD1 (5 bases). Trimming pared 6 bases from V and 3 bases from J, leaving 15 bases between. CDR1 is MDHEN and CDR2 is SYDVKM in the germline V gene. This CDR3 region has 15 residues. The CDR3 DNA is TGTGCCAGCAGAACCTTCGGGGGAGACAATCAGCCCCAGCATTTT. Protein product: CASRTFGGDNQPQHF. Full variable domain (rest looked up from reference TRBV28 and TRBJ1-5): DVKVTQSSRYLVKRTGEKVFLECVQDMDHENMFWYRQDPGLGLRLIYFSYDVKMKEKGDIPEGYSVSREKKERFSLILESASTNQTSMYLCASRTFGGDNQPQHFGDGTRLSIL.

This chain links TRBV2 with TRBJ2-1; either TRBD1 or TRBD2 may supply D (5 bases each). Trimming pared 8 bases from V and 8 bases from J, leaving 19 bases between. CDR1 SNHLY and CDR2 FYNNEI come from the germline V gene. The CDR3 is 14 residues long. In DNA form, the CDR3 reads TGTGCCAGCTCCTTCGGGGACCCTCGCCATGAGCAGTTCTTC. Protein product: CASSFGDPRHEQFF.

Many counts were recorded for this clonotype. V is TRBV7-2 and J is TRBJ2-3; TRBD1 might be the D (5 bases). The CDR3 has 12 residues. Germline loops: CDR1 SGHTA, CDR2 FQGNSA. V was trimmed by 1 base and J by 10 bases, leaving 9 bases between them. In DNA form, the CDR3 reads TGTGCCAGCAGCTTAGACAGGTTGGCGCAGTATTTT. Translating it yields CASSLDRLAQYF.

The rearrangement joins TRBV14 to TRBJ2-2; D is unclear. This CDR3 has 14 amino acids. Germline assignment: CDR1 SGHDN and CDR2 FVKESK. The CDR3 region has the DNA TGTGCTATTGCTGGGAATCGCAACACCGGGGAGCTGTTTTTT. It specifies CAIAGNRNTGELFF. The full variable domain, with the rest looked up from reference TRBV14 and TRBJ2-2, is EAGVTQFPSHSVIEKGQTVTLRCDPISGHDNLYWYRRVMGKEIKFLLHFVKESKQDESGMPNNRFLAERTGGTYSTLKVQPAELEDSGVYFCAIAGNRNTGELFFGEGSRLTVL.

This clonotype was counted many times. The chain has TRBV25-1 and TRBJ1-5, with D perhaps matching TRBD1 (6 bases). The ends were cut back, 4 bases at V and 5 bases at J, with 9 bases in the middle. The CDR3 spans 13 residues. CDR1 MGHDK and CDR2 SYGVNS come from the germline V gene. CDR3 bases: TGTGCCAGCAGTGCGGACAGCCATCAGCCCCAGCATTTT. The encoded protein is CASSADSHQPQHF.

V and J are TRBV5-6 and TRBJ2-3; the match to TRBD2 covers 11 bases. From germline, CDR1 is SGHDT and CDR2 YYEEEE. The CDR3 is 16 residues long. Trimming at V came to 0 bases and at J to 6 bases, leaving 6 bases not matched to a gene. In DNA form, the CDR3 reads TGTGCCAGCAGCTTGGTTTCTAGCGGGGGGTTCGATACGCAGTATTTT. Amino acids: CASSLVSSGGFDTQYF.

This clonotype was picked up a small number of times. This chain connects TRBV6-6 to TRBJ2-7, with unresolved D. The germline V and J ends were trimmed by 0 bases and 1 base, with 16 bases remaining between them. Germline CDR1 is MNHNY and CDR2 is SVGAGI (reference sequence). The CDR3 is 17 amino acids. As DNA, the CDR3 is TGTGCCAGCAGTTACTCGGGTCAGCTCATACAATCCTACGAGCAGTACTTC. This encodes CASSYSGQLIQSYEQYF.